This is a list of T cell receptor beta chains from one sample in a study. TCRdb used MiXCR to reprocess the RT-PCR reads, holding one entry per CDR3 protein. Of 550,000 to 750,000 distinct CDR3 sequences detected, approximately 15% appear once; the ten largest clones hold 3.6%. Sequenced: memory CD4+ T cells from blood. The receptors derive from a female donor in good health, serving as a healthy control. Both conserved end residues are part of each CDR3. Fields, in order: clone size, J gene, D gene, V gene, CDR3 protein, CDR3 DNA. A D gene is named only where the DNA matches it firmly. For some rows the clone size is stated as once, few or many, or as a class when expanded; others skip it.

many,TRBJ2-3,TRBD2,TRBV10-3,CAIMEARGSGVPDTQYF,TGTGCCATCATGGAGGCAAGGGGTAGCGGGGTTCCAGATACGCAGTATTTT
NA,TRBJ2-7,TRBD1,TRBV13,CASSLGGGQGSAYYYEQYF,TGTGCCAGCAGCTTAGGCGGGGGACAGGGGTCTGCGTACTACTACGAGCAGTACTTC
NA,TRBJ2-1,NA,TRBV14,CASSRLGGLYNEQFF,TGTGCCAGCAGCCGTCTAGGCGGCCTATACAATGAGCAGTTCTTC
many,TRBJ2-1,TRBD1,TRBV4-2,CASSQRGLYNEQFF,TGTGCCAGCAGCCAGAGGGGGCTCTACAATGAGCAGTTCTTC
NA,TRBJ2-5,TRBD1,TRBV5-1,CASSALGTGEKTQYF,TGCGCCAGCAGCGCCTTGGGGACAGGGGAAAAGACCCAGTACTTC
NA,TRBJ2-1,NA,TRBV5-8,CASEQKRGHEQFF,TGTGCCAGCGAGCAAAAACGGGGACATGAGCAGTTCTTC
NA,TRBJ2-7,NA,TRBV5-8,CASSSRWGAESYEQYF,TGTGCCAGCAGCTCCCGCTGGGGGGCGGAGTCCTACGAGCAGTACTTC
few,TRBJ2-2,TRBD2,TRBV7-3,CASSSLGGGNTGELFF,TGTGCCAGCAGCTCCCTCGGCGGGGGGAACACCGGGGAGCTGTTTTTT
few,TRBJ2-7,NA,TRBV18,CASSPARSPYEQYF,TGTGCCAGCTCACCGGCGCGGAGCCCCTACGAGCAGTACTTC
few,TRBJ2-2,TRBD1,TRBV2,CASRAGQGKSGELFF,TGTGCCAGCAGAGCTGGACAGGGGAAGTCCGGGGAGCTGTTTTTT
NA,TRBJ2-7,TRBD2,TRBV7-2,CASSPTLLAGMLNEQYF,TGTGCCAGCAGCCCTACTCTACTAGCGGGAATGTTAAACGAGCAGTACTTC
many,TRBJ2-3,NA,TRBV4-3,CASSQDLTDTQYF,TGCGCCAGCAGCCAAGATCTTACAGATACGCAGTATTTT
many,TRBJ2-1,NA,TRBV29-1,CSVESIVSREQFF,TGCAGCGTTGAGTCTATCGTTTCGCGGGAGCAGTTCTTC
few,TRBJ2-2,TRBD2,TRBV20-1,CSARTSFANTGELFF,TGCAGTGCTCGGACTAGCTTCGCGAACACCGGGGAGCTGTTTTTT
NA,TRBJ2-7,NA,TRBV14,CASSQDWSEQYF,TGTGCCAGCAGCCAAGATTGGAGCGAGCAGTACTTC
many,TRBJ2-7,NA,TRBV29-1,CSVGRDSYEQYF,TGCAGCGTTGGACGGGACTCCTACGAGCAGTACTTC
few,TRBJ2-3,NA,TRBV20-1,CSASMKADTQYF,TGCAGTGCTAGTATGAAGGCAGATACGCAGTATTTT